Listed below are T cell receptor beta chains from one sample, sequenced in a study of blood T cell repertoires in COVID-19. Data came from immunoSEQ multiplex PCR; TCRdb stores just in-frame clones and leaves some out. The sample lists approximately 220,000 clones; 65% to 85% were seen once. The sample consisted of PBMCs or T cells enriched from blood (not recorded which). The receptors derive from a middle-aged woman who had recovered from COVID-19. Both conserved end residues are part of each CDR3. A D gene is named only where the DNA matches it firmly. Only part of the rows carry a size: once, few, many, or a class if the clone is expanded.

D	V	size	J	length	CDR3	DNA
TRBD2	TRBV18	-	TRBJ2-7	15	CASSPLGLAGDEQYF	TGTGCCAGCTCACCACTCGGACTAGCGGGAGACGAGCAGTACTTC
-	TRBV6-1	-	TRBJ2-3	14	CASSGGLPTDTQYF	TGTGCCAGCAGTGGGGGACTGCCCACAGATACGCAGTATTTT
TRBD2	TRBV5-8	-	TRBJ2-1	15	CASSLVASGSNEQFF	TGTGCCAGCAGCTTGGTGGCTAGCGGGAGTAATGAGCAGTTCTTC
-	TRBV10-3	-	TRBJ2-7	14	CAIRRQGGSYEQYF	TGTGCCATCAGACGACAGGGAGGCTCCTACGAGCAGTACTTC
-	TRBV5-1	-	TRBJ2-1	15	CASSLWRSSYNEQFF	TGCGCCAGCAGCTTGTGGAGGAGCTCCTACAATGAGCAGTTCTTC
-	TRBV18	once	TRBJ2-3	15	CASSPPSGSTDTQYF	TGTGCCAGCTCACCACCTAGCGGAAGCACAGATACGCAGTATTTT
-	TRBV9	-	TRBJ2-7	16	CASSPQGKGPPYEQYF	TGTGCCAGCAGCCCTCAGGGGAAAGGCCCCCCCTACGAGCAGTACTTC
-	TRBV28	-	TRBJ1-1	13	CASSLGTDTEAFF	TGTGCCAGCAGTTTAGGTACAGACACTGAAGCTTTCTTT
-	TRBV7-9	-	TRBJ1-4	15	CASSYYRDINEKLFF	TGTGCCAGCAGCTACTACCGGGACATTAATGAAAAACTGTTTTTT
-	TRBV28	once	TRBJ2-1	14	CASSVQGGANEQFF	TGTGCCAGCAGTGTCCAAGGCGGGGCGAATGAGCAGTTCTTC
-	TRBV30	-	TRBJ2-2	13	CAWRLSLAGELFF	TGTGCCTGGAGATTGAGCCTCGCCGGGGAGCTGTTTTTT
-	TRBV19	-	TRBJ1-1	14	CASTRRGARTEAFF	TGTGCCAGTACCAGGCGGGGGGCTAGGACTGAAGCTTTCTTT
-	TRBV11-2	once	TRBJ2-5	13	CASSSTTQETQYF	TGTGCCAGCAGCTCGACTACTCAAGAGACCCAGTACTTC
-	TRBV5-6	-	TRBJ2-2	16	CASSLRGTANTGELFF	TGTGCCAGCAGCTTGCGGGGGACAGCGAACACCGGGGAGCTGTTTTTT
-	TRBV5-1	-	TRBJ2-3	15	CASSLQGGHTDTQYF	TGCGCCAGCAGCTTGCAGGGGGGACACACAGATACGCAGTATTTT
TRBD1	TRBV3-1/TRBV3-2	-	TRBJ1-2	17	CASGLESGTGLRYGYTF	TGTGCCAGCGGCCTGGAATCCGGGACAGGGTTGCGCTATGGCTACACCTTC
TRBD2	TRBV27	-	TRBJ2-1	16	CASSDQRAGGFNEQFF	TGTGCCAGCAGTGACCAAAGAGCGGGAGGTTTCAATGAGCAGTTCTTC
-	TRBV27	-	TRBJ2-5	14	CASSGGSGSRTQYF	TGTGCCAGCAGCGGTGGTAGCGGATCTAGGACCCAGTACTTC
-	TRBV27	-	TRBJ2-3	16	CASSLRGLPPSDTQYF	TGTGCCAGCAGTTTACGTGGACTCCCACCCTCCGATACGCAGTATTTT
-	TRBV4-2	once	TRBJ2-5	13	CASSQDLEETQYF	TGTGCCAGCAGCCAAGATTTAGAAGAGACCCAGTACTTC
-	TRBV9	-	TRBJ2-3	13	CASSTADTDTQYF	TGTGCCAGCAGCACGGCGGACACAGATACGCAGTATTTT
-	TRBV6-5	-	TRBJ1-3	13	CASKPLSRNTIYF	TGTGCCAGCAAACCACTATCCCGAAACACCATATATTTT
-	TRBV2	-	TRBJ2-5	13	CASRRAHQETQYF	TGTGCCAGCAGGCGGGCTCACCAAGAGACCCAGTACTTC
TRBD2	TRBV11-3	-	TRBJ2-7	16	CASSLSGTSGSYEQYF	TGTGCCAGCAGCTTGTCCGGGACTAGCGGCTCCTACGAGCAGTACTTC
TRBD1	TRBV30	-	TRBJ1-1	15	CAWRGPTGRSTEAFF	TGTGCCTGGAGGGGGCCGACAGGGAGGAGCACTGAAGCTTTCTTT
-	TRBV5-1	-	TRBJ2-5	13	CASARDSQETQYF	TGCGCCAGCGCCCGGGACTCCCAAGAGACCCAGTACTTC
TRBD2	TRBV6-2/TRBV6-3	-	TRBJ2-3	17	CASSTPRGSGVTDTQYF	TGTGCCAGCAGTACCCCCCGGGGTAGCGGGGTCACAGATACGCAGTATTTT
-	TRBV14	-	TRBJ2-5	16	CASSQDFHTGQGTQYF	TGTGCCAGCAGCCAAGATTTTCACACTGGCCAGGGGACCCAGTACTTC
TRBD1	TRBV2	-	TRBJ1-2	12	CAGRDSLYGYTF	TGTGCCGGAAGGGACAGCCTCTATGGCTACACCTTC
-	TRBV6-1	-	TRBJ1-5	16	CASSERRTDSNQPQHF	TGTGCCAGCAGTGAAAGACGGACAGATAGCAATCAGCCCCAGCATTTT
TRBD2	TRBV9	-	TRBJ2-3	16	CASSPRTSGRSDTQYF	TGTGCCAGCAGCCCCAGGACTAGCGGGAGGTCAGATACGCAGTATTTT
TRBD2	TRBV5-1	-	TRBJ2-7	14	CASSWSSGSYEQYF	TGCGCCAGCAGTTGGTCTAGCGGGAGCTACGAGCAGTACTTC
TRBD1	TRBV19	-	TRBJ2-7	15	CASSMTTGGTYEQYF	TGTGCCAGTAGTATGACTACAGGGGGCACCTACGAGCAGTACTTC
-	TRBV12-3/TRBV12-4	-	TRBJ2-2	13	CASSPDQAGELFF	TGTGCCAGCAGTCCTGACCAGGCCGGGGAGCTGTTTTTT
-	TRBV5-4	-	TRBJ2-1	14	CASTRGNAYNEQFF	TGTGCCAGCACCCGGGGAAACGCCTACAATGAGCAGTTCTTC
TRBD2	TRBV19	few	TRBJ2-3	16	CASRVRGGAGTDTQYF	TGTGCCAGTAGAGTACGGGGGGGAGCAGGAACAGATACGCAGTATTTT
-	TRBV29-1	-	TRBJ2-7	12	CSVSGAVYEQYF	TGCAGCGTGTCGGGAGCCGTCTACGAGCAGTACTTC
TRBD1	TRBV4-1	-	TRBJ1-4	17	CASSQVELQGNSEKLFF	TGCGCCAGCAGCCAAGTAGAACTACAGGGGAACAGTGAAAAACTGTTTTTT
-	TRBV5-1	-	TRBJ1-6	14	CASSLLTGQSPLHF	TGCGCCAGCAGCTTGCTAACAGGGCAATCACCCCTCCACTTT
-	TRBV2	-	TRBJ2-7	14	CASSVSRGSYEQYF	TGTGCCAGCAGTGTGTCTCGGGGCTCCTACGAGCAGTACTTC
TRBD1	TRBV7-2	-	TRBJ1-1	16	CASSSLGGQGNTEAFF	TGTGCCAGCAGCTCACTCGGGGGACAGGGGAATACTGAAGCTTTCTTT
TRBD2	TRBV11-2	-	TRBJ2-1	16	CASSLLTGTSGHEQFF	TGTGCCAGCAGCTTATTAACGGGGACTAGCGGGCATGAGCAGTTCTTC
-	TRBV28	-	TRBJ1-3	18	CASKTPYYYGNSGNTIYF	TGTGCCAGCAAAACCCCCTACTATTACGGCAACTCTGGAAACACCATATATTTT
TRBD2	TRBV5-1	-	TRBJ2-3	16	CASSSRAGGLSDTQYF	TGCGCCAGCAGCTCACGGGCGGGAGGACTGTCAGATACGCAGTATTTT
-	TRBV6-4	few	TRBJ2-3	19	CASSDSAGGEQGVTDTQYF	TGTGCCAGCAGTGACTCCGCGGGTGGGGAACAGGGTGTCACAGATACGCAGTATTTT
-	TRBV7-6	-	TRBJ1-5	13	CASSLAAAQPQHF	TGTGCCAGCAGCTTAGCGGCTGCTCAGCCCCAGCATTTT
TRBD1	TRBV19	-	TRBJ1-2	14	CASSPETGFYGYTF	TGTGCCAGTAGTCCAGAGACAGGGTTCTATGGCTACACCTTC
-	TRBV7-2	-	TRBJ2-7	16	CASSLAGQPGEYEQYF	TGTGCCAGCAGCTTAGCGGGCCAGCCGGGGGAGTACGAGCAGTACTTC
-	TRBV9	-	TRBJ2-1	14	CASSVSASYNEQFF	TGTGCCAGCAGCGTAAGCGCCTCCTACAATGAGCAGTTCTTC
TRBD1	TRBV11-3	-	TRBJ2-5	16	CASSQRPGQGFETQYF	TGTGCCAGCAGCCAAAGACCGGGACAGGGTTTCGAGACCCAGTACTTC
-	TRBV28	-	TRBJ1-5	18	CASTRLVYRRGSNQPQHF	TGTGCCAGCACCCGGTTGGTCTATCGAAGAGGGAGCAATCAGCCCCAGCATTTT
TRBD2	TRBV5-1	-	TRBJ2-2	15	CASSVGTTLTGELFF	TGCGCCAGCAGCGTCGGGACTACCTTAACCGGGGAGCTGTTTTTT
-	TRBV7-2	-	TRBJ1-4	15	CASSLAGGSGEKLFF	TGTGCCAGCAGCTTAGCGGGGGGAAGTGGAGAAAAACTGTTTTTT
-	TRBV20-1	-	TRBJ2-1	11	CSARGPGEQFF	TGCAGTGCTCGGGGTCCTGGTGAGCAGTTCTTC
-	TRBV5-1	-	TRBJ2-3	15	CASSLGWTATDTQYF	TGCGCCAGCAGCTTGGGATGGACAGCCACAGATACGCAGTATTTT
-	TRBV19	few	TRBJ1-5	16	CASSIVGTTERQPQHF	TGTGCCAGTAGTATAGTAGGGACTACCGAGCGTCAGCCCCAGCATTTT